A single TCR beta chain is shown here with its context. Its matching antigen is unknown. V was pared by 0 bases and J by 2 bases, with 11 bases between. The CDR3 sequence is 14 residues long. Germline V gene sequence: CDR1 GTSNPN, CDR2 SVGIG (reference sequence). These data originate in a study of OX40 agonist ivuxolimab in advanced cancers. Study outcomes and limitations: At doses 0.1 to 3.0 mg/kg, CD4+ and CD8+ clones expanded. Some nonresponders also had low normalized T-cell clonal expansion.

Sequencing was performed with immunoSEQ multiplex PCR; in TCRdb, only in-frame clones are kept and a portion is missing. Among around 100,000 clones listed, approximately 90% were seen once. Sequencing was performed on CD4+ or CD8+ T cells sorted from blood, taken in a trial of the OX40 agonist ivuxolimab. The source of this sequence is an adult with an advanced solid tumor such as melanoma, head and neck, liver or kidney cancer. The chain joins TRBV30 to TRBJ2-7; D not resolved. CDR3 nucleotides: TGTGCCTGGAGTGTACTAATCCCTCCCTACGAGCAGTACTTC. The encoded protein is CAWSVLIPPYEQYF. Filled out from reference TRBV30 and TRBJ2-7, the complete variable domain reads SQTIHQWPATLVQPVGSPLSLECTVEGTSNPNLYWYRQAAGRGLQLLFYSVGIGQISSEVPQNLSASRPQDRQFILSSKKLLLSDSGFYLCAWSVLIPPYEQYFGPGTRLTVT.